This is a list of T cell receptor beta chains from one sample in a study of blood T cell repertoires in COVID-19. This table comes from immunoSEQ multiplex PCR, and its TCRdb copy is limited to in-frame clones, with some not included. The sample lists roughly 310,000 clones, 90% occurring once. The sample was PBMCs or T cells enriched from blood (not recorded which). Source of these receptors: a man in his sixties who had recovered from COVID-19. The CDR3 runs from the conserved cysteine through the conserved F or W. The order of the fields is clone size, D gene, J gene, CDR3 length, V gene, CDR3 protein, CDR3 DNA. A D gene is named only where the DNA matches it firmly. The size of a clone is reported for some rows only, either as once, few or many, or as a class for expanded clones.

>-|TRBD1|TRBJ1-4|16|TRBV2
CASSSRSDRDYEKLFF
TGTGCCAGCAGTAGCAGAAGTGACAGGGATTATGAAAAACTGTTTTTT
>once|-|TRBJ2-3|13|TRBV9
CASSVWTEDTQYF
TGTGCCAGCAGCGTATGGACAGAAGATACGCAGTATTTT
>once|-|TRBJ2-5|13|TRBV6-6
CASSIRARETQYF
TGTGCCAGCAGTATCAGGGCGCGGGAGACCCAGTACTTC
>-|TRBD2|TRBJ2-1|15|TRBV10-2
CASRRLAGGFDEQFF
TGCGCCAGCAGGAGACTAGCGGGAGGATTCGATGAGCAGTTCTTC
>-|-|TRBJ1-6|16|TRBV5-8
CASSLSESQINSPLHF
TGTGCCAGCAGCTTGTCTGAGTCTCAAATCAATTCACCCCTCCACTTT
>-|-|TRBJ1-5|13|TRBV7-2
CASKGAANQPQHF
TGTGCCAGCAAAGGGGCCGCCAATCAGCCCCAGCATTTT
>-|-|TRBJ1-3|14|TRBV6-5
CASSLQVAGNTIYF
TGTGCCAGCAGTCTTCAGGTGGCTGGAAACACCATATATTTT
>-|-|TRBJ2-2|16|TRBV4-1
CASSQDRFSSTGELFF
TGCGCCAGCAGCCAAGACAGGTTTTCGAGCACCGGGGAGCTGTTTTTT
>-|TRBD1|TRBJ1-4|15|TRBV7-9
CASSFPDRGLEKLFF
TGTGCCAGCAGCTTCCCGGACAGGGGGCTTGAAAAACTGTTTTTT
>-|-|TRBJ2-5|13|TRBV5-1
CASSTGGQETQYF
TGCGCCAGCAGCACCGGGGGCCAAGAGACCCAGTACTTC
>-|-|TRBJ1-6|14|TRBV27
CASSTPGLVSPLHF
TGTGCCAGCAGTACCCCAGGGTTAGTTTCACCCCTCCACTTT
>-|TRBD1|TRBJ1-4|15|TRBV5-1
CASNRGLGTNEKLFF
TGCGCCAGTAACAGGGGGCTCGGAACTAATGAAAAACTGTTTTTT
>-|-|TRBJ2-2|16|TRBV9
CASSVVVGGVTGELFF
TGTGCCAGCAGCGTAGTGGTGGGAGGTGTCACCGGGGAGCTGTTTTTT
>-|-|TRBJ2-1|19|TRBV7-6
CASSLDAAVGAGFNNEQFF
TGTGCCAGCAGCTTAGATGCTGCTGTGGGCGCTGGGTTCAACAATGAGCAGTTCTTC
>-|-|TRBJ1-6|14|TRBV27
CASGLARGNSPLHF
TGTGCCAGCGGCTTGGCCAGGGGAAATTCACCCCTCCACTTT
>-|-|TRBJ1-1|16|TRBV14
CASSQGINRRNTEAFF
TGTGCCAGCAGCCAAGGTATAAACAGGCGAAACACTGAAGCTTTCTTT
>-|TRBD2|TRBJ2-7|14|TRBV6-6
CASSYSSGSYEQYF
TGTGCCAGCAGTTACTCTAGCGGGTCCTACGAGCAGTACTTC
>-|-|TRBJ2-5|16|TRBV12-5
CASGLTWDLGGETQYF
TGTGCTAGTGGTTTGACGTGGGACCTGGGGGGAGAGACCCAGTACTTC
>once|-|TRBJ1-6|15|TRBV19
CASSIRTEGLFTLHF
TGTGCCAGTAGTATACGGACAGAAGGCCTATTCACCCTCCACTTT
>-|-|TRBJ1-6|14|TRBV30
CAWSARGLNSPLHF
TGTGCCTGGAGTGCCCGGGGGTTGAATTCACCCCTCCACTTT
>-|-|TRBJ1-1|13|TRBV2
CASSPLVGLEAFF
TGTGCCAGCAGTCCCCTGGTTGGCCTTGAAGCTTTCTTT
>-|-|TRBJ1-2|14|TRBV5-4
CASSFYVQGYGYTF
TGTGCCAGCAGCTTTTACGTACAGGGATATGGCTACACCTTC
>-|-|TRBJ2-2|14|TRBV7-8
CASSSRGTTGELFF
TGTGCCAGCAGCTCCCGGGGGACGACCGGGGAGCTGTTTTTT
>few|TRBD1|TRBJ1-4|14|TRBV7-2
CASSLAGGGAELFF
TGTGCCAGCAGCTTAGCAGGAGGGGGCGCGGAACTGTTTTTT
>-|-|TRBJ2-7|13|TRBV11-2
CASSLVGVDEQYF
TGTGCCAGCAGCTTAGTCGGGGTGGACGAGCAGTACTTC
>-|-|TRBJ2-7|12|TRBV5-4
CASSIDRYEQYF
TGTGCCAGCAGCATTGACAGGTACGAGCAGTACTTC
>-|-|TRBJ1-1|15|TRBV19
CASSISAGMETEAFF
TGTGCCAGTAGTATCTCGGCAGGGATGGAGACTGAAGCTTTCTTT
>few|-|TRBJ2-1|15|TRBV4-2
CASSHPEGSYNEQFF
TGTGCCAGCAGCCACCCGGAGGGCTCCTACAATGAGCAGTTCTTC
>-|TRBD2|TRBJ2-5|15|TRBV5-1
CASSLVTSGVETQYF
TGCGCCAGCAGCTTGGTAACTAGCGGGGTCGAGACCCAGTACTTC
>-|TRBD2|TRBJ2-1|14|TRBV11-2
CASSSSGAYNEQFF
TGTGCCAGCAGCTCCAGCGGGGCTTACAATGAGCAGTTCTTC
>few|-|TRBJ2-2|11|TRBV5-1
CASSDFGELFF
TGCGCCAGCAGCGACTTCGGGGAGCTGTTTTTT
>-|-|TRBJ2-7|12|TRBV11-1
CASSSRLDEQYF
TGTGCCAGCAGCTCCCGCTTAGACGAGCAGTACTTC
>-|-|TRBJ1-1|15|TRBV5-1
CASSLDGGVNTEAFF
TGCGCCAGCAGCTTGGACGGGGGAGTAAACACTGAAGCTTTCTTT
>-|-|TRBJ1-1|14|TRBV6-5
CASSYHPGAAEAFF
TGTGCCAGCAGTTATCATCCTGGGGCGGCTGAAGCTTTCTTT
>-|TRBD2|TRBJ2-2|16|TRBV5-1
CASSWGLASAAGELFF
TGCGCCAGCAGCTGGGGACTAGCGAGCGCTGCCGGGGAGCTGTTTTTT
>-|-|TRBJ1-5|14|TRBV27
CASSHRRENQPQHF
TGTGCCAGCAGCCACCGACGGGAGAATCAGCCCCAGCATTTT
>-|TRBD1|TRBJ1-2|12|TRBV11-3
CASRTGGEGYTF
TGTGCCAGCAGGACAGGGGGAGAAGGCTACACCTTC
>-|-|TRBJ1-1|13|TRBV3-1/TRBV3-2
CASRRDFISEAFF
TGTGCCAGCAGGAGGGACTTTATATCTGAAGCTTTCTTT
>-|-|TRBJ2-1|16|TRBV4-3
CASSLPGDREKSEQFF
TGCGCCAGCAGCCTCCCAGGGGACCGAGAGAAAAGTGAGCAGTTCTTC
>-|-|TRBJ1-6|14|TRBV30
CAWSAGSNNSPLHF
TGTGCCTGGAGTGCCGGGTCGAACAATTCACCCCTCCACTTT
>-|TRBD2|TRBJ2-5|16|TRBV15
CATSKGLAGNQETQYF
TGTGCCACCAGCAAGGGACTAGCGGGGAACCAAGAGACCCAGTACTTC